Listed below are T cell receptor beta chains from one sample, sequenced in a study of T cell responses to AZD1222 COVID-19 vaccine. The assay was immunoSEQ multiplex PCR, and TCRdb's table has in-frame clones only and misses some. The sample data list over 130,000 clones. The sample was peripheral blood. Receptor source: an adult in good health. The CDR3 runs from the conserved cysteine through the conserved F or W. A D gene is named only where the DNA matches it firmly.

j_call d_call v_call cdr3_nt cdr3_aa
TRBJ2-7 . TRBV7-9 TGTGCCAGCAGCTCACCGACAGACTACGAGCAGTACTTC CASSSPTDYEQYF
TRBJ1-6 . TRBV11-3 TGTGCCAGCAGCCCCAGAGAAGAATCACCCCTCCACTTT CASSPREESPLHF
TRBJ2-2 . TRBV15 TGTGCCACCAGCAGAGCCCCCACAGGGCATGGCTCCGGGGAGCTGTTTTTT CATSRAPTGHGSGELFF
TRBJ1-1 TRBD1 TRBV6-1 TGTGCCAGCAGTGAAAGACAGGGGATGACTGAAGCTTTCTTT CASSERQGMTEAFF
TRBJ2-5 TRBD1 TRBV3-1/TRBV3-2 TGTGCCAGCAGCCAAGGTACAGGGGGCTTCCAGACCCAGTACTTC CASSQGTGGFQTQYF
TRBJ1-2 TRBD1 TRBV15 TGTGCCACCAGCAGAGGATCAGGGGGTAGGGACTATGGCTACACCTTC CATSRGSGGRDYGYTF
TRBJ1-2 . TRBV6-2/TRBV6-3 TGTGCCAGCAGTTACGGGGGCGGTGGCTATGGCTACACCTTC CASSYGGGGYGYTF
TRBJ1-1 . TRBV6-1 TGTGCCAGCAGTGAAGCCGGAGACAGGGAAGCTTTCTTT CASSEAGDREAFF
TRBJ1-1 . TRBV5-1 TGCGCCACCAGAGCTGTGGGGATGAACACTGAAGCTTTCTTT CATRAVGMNTEAFF
TRBJ1-2 TRBD1 TRBV28 TGTGCCAGCGGGGGACAGACAAACTCATCCTATGGCTACACCTTC CASGGQTNSSYGYTF